This T cell receptor beta chain was sequenced in a study of shared T cell receptors in the human thymus. Germline V gene data show CDR1 as MDHEN and CDR2 as SYDVKM. The V gene lost 5 bases and the J gene lost 4 bases, with 24 bases spanning the gap. The CDR3 has 17 residues. Sequenced by immunoSEQ multiplex PCR; TCRdb stores in-frame clones only, minus some. The sample consists of under 450,000 clones, 95% of them appearing once. This clone was recorded only once. The sequence was collected from a human donor. Sequences were obtained from thymocytes. The rearrangement uses TRBV28 and TRBJ2-7; either TRBD1 or TRBD2 may fit D (5 bases each). This CDR3 reads CASSKGYRTQSIYEQYF. The CDR3, as DNA: TGTGCCAGCAGTAAGGGGTATCGGACTCAGAGTATTTACGAGCAGTACTTC.